Each of the 10 T cell receptor beta chains below was sequenced from the same sample in a study of blood T cell repertoires in COVID-19. Clones were sequenced by immunoSEQ multiplex PCR, and TCRdb holds only the in-frame ones, with some missing. The data show 30,000 to 45,000 clones, about 83% seen once. The sequencing input was peripheral blood. The receptor set was obtained from a man in his fifties or sixties with active COVID-19.

The V gene is TRBV11-2, the J gene TRBJ2-7; TRBD2 matches at 11 bases. With 0 bases clipped from V and 7 bases from J, the junction kept 8 bases outside the gene matches. Germline V CDR1 and CDR2: SGHAT, FQNNGV. The CDR3 extends over 16 amino acids. The CDR3 here is CASSLDLKLAGVEQYF. The CDR3 DNA reads as TGTGCCAGCAGCTTAGATCTAAAACTAGCGGGAGTAGAGCAGTACTTC.

The chain has TRBV6-6 and TRBJ1-1; D is unclear. The V gene lost 5 bases and the J gene lost 7 bases, with 8 bases spanning the gap. This CDR3 region has 11 residues. Germline CDR1 reads MNHNY; CDR2 reads SVGAGI (reference sequence). Written as DNA, the CDR3 is TGTGCCAGCAGTGAAAGCGATGAAGCTTTCTTT. It specifies CASSESDEAFF.

The chain couples TRBV28 to TRBJ2-7; TRBD1 matches 10 bases. The CDR3 loop spans 17 amino acids. Trimming removed 1 base from V and 1 base from J; junction bases left unmatched: 7. Germline lookup yields CDR1 MDHEN and CDR2 SYDVKM. CDR3 bases: TGTGCCAGCAGTTTATCGGGACAGGGGTTCTCGTCCTACGAGCAGTACTTC. Its translation: CASSLSGQGFSSYEQYF.

This clone occurred once. CDR3 loop: CASRNWRQETQYF. CDR3 nucleotide sequence: TGTGCCAGCCGGAACTGGAGACAAGAGACCCAGTACTTC. The chain joins TRBV6-5 to TRBJ2-5; unclear D gene. From germline, CDR1 is MNHEY and CDR2 SVGAGI. This CDR3 contains 13 residues. The V end lost 8 bases, the J end lost 2 bases, and 12 bases lay between the germline ends.

The chain uses TRBV6-2 or TRBV6-3 and TRBJ1-5; 7 bases map to TRBD1. With V trimmed by 3 bases and J by 3 bases, 14 bases remained unmatched. The CDR3 is made up of 18 amino acids. CDR1 MNHEY and CDR2 SVGEGT come from the germline V gene. CDR3 DNA sequence: TGTGCCAGCAGTTATCGAGTATCCGGGACAGTCAACAATCAGCCCCAGCATTTT. This translates into CASSYRVSGTVNNQPQHF.

The J gene is TRBJ2-7, the V gene TRBV29-1; unclear D gene. The CDR3 is 13 residues long. Germline V gene sequence: CDR1 SQVTM, CDR2 ANQGSEA. V dropped 3 bases and J dropped 2 bases, with 11 bases sitting between them. This CDR3 reads CSVDLGGTYEQYF. The CDR3 coding sequence is TGCAGCGTTGATCTCGGCGGAACCTACGAGCAGTACTTC.

This chain links TRBV2 with TRBJ2-3; 7 nucleotides match TRBD1. CDR1 and CDR2 from the germline V gene are SNHLY and FYNNEI. Trimming took 11 bases from V and 0 from J; bases not matched to a gene: 8. The CDR3 contains 14 residues. CDR3 sequence reads: CADGRDRSTDTQYF. CDR3 nucleotides: TGTGCCGACGGACGGGACAGAAGCACAGATACGCAGTATTTT. Full variable domain (remainder filled in from reference TRBV2 and TRBJ2-3): EPEVTQTPSHQVTQMGQEVILRCVPISNHLYFYWYRQILGQKVEFLVSFYNNEISEKSEIFDDQFSVERPDGSNFTLKIRSTKLEDSAMYFCADGRDRSTDTQYFGPGTRLTVL.

This chain uses TRBV5-8 with TRBJ1-5, with 10 bases identical to TRBD1. Per the germline V gene, CDR1 is SGHTS and CDR2 is YDEGEE. J was trimmed by 6 bases and V by 5 bases; bases with no gene match: 8. The CDR3 is made up of 15 amino acids. DNA of the CDR3: TGTGCCAGCAGTCCGACAGGGGGCCCGAGTCAGCCCCAGCATTTT. Encoded protein: CASSPTGGPSQPQHF.

This chain links TRBV7-8 with TRBJ2-1; D possibly corresponds to TRBD2 (6 bases). There are 13 residues in the CDR3. The ends were cut back, 5 bases at V and 7 bases at J, with 12 bases in the middle. Germline CDR1 reads SGHVS; CDR2 reads FQNEAQ. The CDR3 region has the DNA TGTGCCAGCAGCACGCGCGGGGCAAATGAGCAGTTCTTC. Translated, it gives CASSTRGANEQFF.

The V and J genes are TRBV24-1 and TRBJ1-5, with a weak D call TRBD1 (5 bases). The CDR3 is 14 residues long. Germline-derived CDR1 and CDR2 are KGHDR and SFDVKD. Trimming cost V 2 bases and J 2 bases, with 6 bases left between them. The DNA for the CDR3 is TGTGCCACCAGTGATTGGGGGGGCAATCAGCCCCAGCATTTT. Translated, it gives CATSDWGGNQPQHF.